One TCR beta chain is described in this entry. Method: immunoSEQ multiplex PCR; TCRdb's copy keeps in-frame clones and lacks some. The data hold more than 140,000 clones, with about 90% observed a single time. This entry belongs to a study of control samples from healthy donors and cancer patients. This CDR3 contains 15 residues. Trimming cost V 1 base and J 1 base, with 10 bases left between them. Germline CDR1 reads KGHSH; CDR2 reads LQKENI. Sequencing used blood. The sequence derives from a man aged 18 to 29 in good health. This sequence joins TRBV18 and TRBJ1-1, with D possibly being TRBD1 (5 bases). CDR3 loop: CASSPRRQSNTEAFF. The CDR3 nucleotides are TGTGCCAGCTCACCACGAAGACAGTCGAACACTGAAGCTTTCTTT.